The 5 T cell receptor beta chains below were found in one sample sequenced in a study of blood T cell repertoires in COVID-19. TCRdb's table, derived via immunoSEQ multiplex PCR, lists solely in-frame clones and lacks some. The table includes fewer than 200,000 clones, roughly 80% detected once. Sequenced input: peripheral blood. These receptors all stem from a man between 65 and 85 years old with active or convalescent COVID-19.

The chain's CDR3 is CASGLTTGTAISDTQYF. CDR3 nucleotide sequence: TGTGCTAGTGGTTTGACTACCGGGACAGCTATCTCAGATACGCAGTATTTT. The chain combines TRBV12-5 with TRBJ2-3; 7 positions agree with TRBD1. The CDR3 covers 17 residues. The V gene end was trimmed by 2 bases and the J gene end by 4 bases; junction bases not matched to a gene: 12. Germline V gene lookup returns CDR1 LGHNT and CDR2 FRNRAP.

V gene TRBV7-2 combines with J gene TRBJ1-1; D perhaps matches TRBD1 (5 bases). This CDR3 is built from 14 residues. V was pared by 0 bases and J by 2 bases, with 7 bases between. Germline CDR1 SGHTA, CDR2 FQGNSA. CDR3 region: CASSLARANTEAFF. The CDR3 nucleotides read TGTGCCAGCAGCTTAGCCAGGGCTAACACTGAAGCTTTCTTT. Combining the CDR3 with reference TRBV7-2 and TRBJ1-1 gives the whole variable domain GAGVSQSPSNKVTEKGKDVELRCDPISGHTALYWYRQSLGQGLEFLIYFQGNSAPDKSGLPSDRFSAERTGGSVSTLTIQRTQQEDSAVYLCASSLARANTEAFFGQGTRLTVV.

V and J are TRBV2 and TRBJ2-1; 13 nucleotides match TRBD2. Germline CDR1 SNHLY, CDR2 FYNNEI. V shed 7 bases and J 9 bases; nucleotides not matched to a gene: 6. The CDR3 contains 14 residues. CDR3: CASKWTSGGAEQFF. CDR3 in DNA: TGTGCCAGCAAGTGGACTAGCGGGGGAGCTGAGCAGTTCTTC.

This clone has more than one count but fewer than ten. The rearrangement joins TRBV28 to TRBJ1-3; D remains ambiguous. Germline V lookup: CDR1 MDHEN, CDR2 SYDVKM. This CDR3 has 14 residues. The V end was cut by 2 bases, the J end by 0 bases, with 5 bases between. CDR3 nucleotides: TGTGCCAGCAGTTTAACCAGCTCTGGAAACACCATATATTTT. This codes for CASSLTSSGNTIYF.

The chain uses TRBV3-1 (or the pseudogene TRBV3-2) and TRBJ1-1; no clear D gene. CDR3 length: 12 residues. Per the germline V gene, CDR1 is LGHDT and CDR2 is YNNKEL (reference sequence). Trimming left V 1 base short and J 10 bases short, with 10 bases between. CDR3 in amino acids: CASSQGASGAFF. As DNA, the CDR3 is TGTGCCAGCAGCCAAGGGGCCTCTGGAGCTTTCTTT.